This T cell receptor (beta chain) was profiled in a study of blood T cell repertoires in COVID-19. Study context: Sites in the United States, Italy and Spain provided acute and convalescent COVID-19 samples. T cells, B-cell-depleted T cells, or PBMCs supplied cDNA or gDNA.

This CDR3 region has 17 residues. Germline CDR1 is LNHDA and CDR2 is SQIVND (reference sequence). With 4 bases clipped from V and 0 bases from J, the junction kept 10 bases outside the gene matches. As originally analysed: Estimation of nucleated cell counts relied on the amplification of reference gene primers. The data were produced by immunoSEQ multiplex PCR, yet TCRdb's version contains in-frame clones alone and is incomplete. V, J and clone size were drawn from that table, and D and trimming were deduced from the DNA. The sample holds about 200,000 clones, roughly 90% seen once. The chain joins TRBV19 to TRBJ1-2; TRBD1 matches at 8 bases. This sequence originates from a man aged 18 to 30 with active or convalescent COVID-19. Sequencing was carried out using peripheral blood. CDR3 DNA: TGTGCCAGTAGTAAAAGCGCATCGGGACAGGCTAACTATGGCTACACCTTC. It yields the protein CASSKSASGQANYGYTF.